The source of this T cell receptor (beta chain) is a study of T cell responses to AZD1222 COVID-19 vaccine. Study-level results: Spike-specific TCR breadth and depth were elevated following two AZD1222 doses. The donor group comprised mostly white British people and more females; the analysis possibly underestimated clonal diversity.

Sequencing was performed with immunoSEQ multiplex PCR; in TCRdb, only in-frame clones are kept and a portion is missing. The data hold around 200,000 clones, with about 92% observed a single time. This clone was seen only once. Its antigen is unknown. Trimming cost V 6 bases and J 3 bases, with 18 bases left between them. From germline, CDR1 is MNHEY and CDR2 SMNVEV (reference sequence). The CDR3 is made up of 15 amino acids. The clonotype originates from an adult in good health. This chain links TRBV27 with TRBJ2-7; D is unclear. Sequenced here: peripheral blood, sampled on day 0 of AZD1222 vaccination. The CDR3 region has the DNA TGTGCCAGCAGCCAAACCTTTCAACCTAACTACGAGCAGTACTTC. Protein sequence: CASSQTFQPNYEQYF.